The TCR beta chain described here comes from a study of cytomegalovirus exposure and HLA in healthy donors (dated by TCRdb to between 2016 and 2019). Concerning the study at large: According to an earlier analysis of 550 to 750 of the donors, roughly 180 million T cells yielded roughly 110 million unique TCR beta sequences and about 300 Gb of sequence data. An early release covering roughly 640 HLA-typed donors comprised approximately 290 gigabases of sequencing data and roughly 86 million unique TCR sequences. Of the roughly 400 genotyped donors, around 81% fell in the genetic ancestry cluster associated with self-reported Caucasian donors. The study aimed to test whether signatures of past pathogen exposure could be identified by cataloging public T cell receptors. The T cell repertoires of 666 subjects were profiled by immunosequencing and related to cytomegalovirus serostatus. A separate validation cohort of roughly 130 different subjects was used in addition to the roughly 700-subject first cohort. To predict cytomegalovirus infection status, the study brought together high-throughput TCR immunosequencing, statistical association of individual TCRs with disease status, and machine learning. In a later analysis, previously published TCR beta repertoires from more than 500 donors were re-analyzed and high-resolution HLA genotyping was added so that TCR occurrence patterns could be studied. Rather than using new phenotypic data, the later analysis identified candidate immune exposures from TCR beta sequences and from how often those sequences occurred across donors. An earlier analysis of a few hundred of the donors applied high-throughput TCR beta sequencing to assess whether each TCR beta V gene segment acted as functional or pseudogenic. Donor age, sex, ethnicity and CMV serostatus were compiled together with the repertoire data. A later genetic analysis used genome-wide SNP genotypes for about three fifths of the 666 donors, treating that subset as a discovery cohort. Every repertoire in the discovery cohort had been generated on one and the same sequencing platform. HLA typing included class I and class II loci at four-digit resolution. Typing coverage varied by locus: roughly 620-640 donors for A, B, C, DRB1 and DQB1; approximately 500 for DQA1; nearly 610 for DPA1; 400 to 480 for DPB1. Five DR-DQ haplotypes were treated as single units for association and clustering because of strong linkage in the cohort. Across under 500 genotyped donors of the cohort, an average of approximately 240,000 unique TCR beta nucleotide sequences per donor were sequenced, and roughly 18% of those sequences were non-productive.

Study-wide findings and limitations: V-gene and J-gene trimming of TCR beta chains was associated with a missense DCLRE1C variant in a later genetic analysis, and the association was replicated in an independent cohort. A few of the identified cytomegalovirus-associated TCR beta chains were confirmed in vitro to be specific for cytomegalovirus antigens. The 87-base-pair reads could not distinguish some IMGT-functional V segments, including TRBV6-2 and TRBV6-3, so those segments were excluded. When HLA alleles, especially DR and DQ, strongly co-occurred, TCR associations were difficult to assign to individual alleles. According to a later analysis, parvovirus B19, influenza, CMV and Epstein-Barr virus appeared linked to several top co-occurrence clusters. At a false discovery rate of 0.05, a later analysis linked around 17,000 TCR beta sequences to specific HLA alleles. A later analysis found that HLA-associated TCR beta chains were more clonally expanded and had lower generation probabilities than equally common non-associated chains. Linkage disequilibrium might explain the correlated functional status among segregating V segments, but an unknown experimental factor could not be excluded. The only immune exposure information available for the cohort was CMV serostatus. The authors suggested that the approach could potentially be generalized to other disease states and immunological phenotypes. Because counts were too low, seventeen rarely observed V segments, including chromosome 9 orphons, were excluded from the earlier analysis of some 590 of the donors. In this cohort, only TCR beta chains were sequenced, and detectable features were limited by the absence of alpha or paired-chain data. While some public TCRs were present in many individuals, most TCR sequences turned up only very rarely across donors. Cytomegalovirus status was reported to be diagnosed by the classifier with high specificity and sensitivity in both the original and validation cohorts. A total of some 180 TCR beta chains were listed by the study as associated with cytomegalovirus. According to a later analysis, TCR association rates differed among HLA loci, with DRB1 alleles showing the most associated TCRs and HLA-C alleles showing the fewest. A further reported finding was that TCR beta sequences accurately predicted the HLA-A and HLA-B alleles for most subjects in the first cohort. HLA typing was unavailable for some donors at each locus, so association tests used only the typed subset. Most CMV-associated TCR beta chains appeared to be HLA-restricted in a later analysis, and the HLA associations seemed to be driven largely by CMV exposure. A later genetic analysis reported fewer N-insertions in productive TCRs among donors in an Asian-associated ancestry cluster than the approximately 700-donor mean. An earlier analysis of approximately 590 of the donors showed that most TCR beta V segments appeared in productive rearrangements either about 87% or about 30% of the time, which broadly matched IMGT annotations. The sequencing pipeline was judged likely to have produced a cluster of highly shared sequence variants as a technical artifact. Presence/absence analyses assumed roughly uniform sequencing depth across donors, an assumption that may not hold.

Comment on this clone: No antigen is known for it. One end of the junction is discordant with germline, which a read error may explain. Other DNA variants within this sample encode the same CDR3.

The library was obtained by the immunoSEQ multiplex PCR assay. For the multiplex PCR, a mixture combining 60 forward primers for TCR Vbeta segments and 13 reverse primers for TCR Jbeta segments was used. Amplification of the CDR3 region of rearranged TCR beta genes was performed with a multiplex PCR assay on genomic DNA. On the Illumina HiSeq System, the amplified TCR beta libraries were sequenced as 87-base-pair reads. Under the source paper's analysis protocol: A later analysis counted about 80 million unique TCR beta chains across the 666 repertoires, and about 10 million of these chains were shared by at least two donors. A nearest-neighbor algorithm error-corrected the raw reads and collapsed the reads into unique sequences, merging closely related sequences to remove PCR and sequencing errors. CDR3 sequences were aligned to IMGT reference sequences to assign V, D and J gene segments. For a sequence to be retained, a match of at least six nucleotides was required to both a V gene segment and a J gene segment. Rearrangements were classified as productive when the CDR3 lacked stop codons and remained in frame with V and J, and all other rearrangements were classified as non-productive. CDR3 was defined by IMGT convention, running from the second conserved V-encoded cysteine to the conserved J-encoded phenylalanine. The earlier analysis of about 610 of the donors excluded sequences that lacked an unambiguous match to a single V gene segment. In an earlier analysis of more than 500 of the donors, a V segment was called functional when productive rearrangements were above 56.7%, and segregating when the standard deviation between donors exceeded 5%. To diagnose cytomegalovirus status from the catalog of TCR beta chain sequences, a statistical classification framework was built. V and J gene assignment, in a later analysis, came from comparing TCR nucleotide sequences with IMGT/GENE-DB human TR gene sequences. The TCRdist pipeline was used in a later analysis to assign CDR3 sequences and most-parsimonious VDJ recombination scenarios. In a later analysis, each TCR beta chain was defined by its CDR3 amino acid sequence together with its V-gene family, and reads without a unique V-gene family were excluded. As a way to deal with suspected cross-contamination and a sequencing artifact, a later analysis dropped 450 to 700 nucleotide sequences that were highly shared and had low generation probability. A later analysis calculated a clonal expansion index for each public chain from normalized within-repertoire ranks of inferred template counts. Generation probabilities in a later analysis came from a VDJ recombination model fitted to out-of-frame rearrangements, and those results were checked against IGoR. In a later analysis, hypergeometric tests were used to score TCR-TCR, TCR-HLA and TCR-CMV co-occurrence, with a repertoire-size bias correction applied to TCR pairs. False discovery rates were estimated in a later analysis by permuting HLA or CMV assignments 20 times. A later analysis grouped co-occurring TCRs with DBSCAN, adding TCRdist sequence similarity when clustering within HLA-allele-positive subsets. Repertoires with fewer than 30,000 or more than 120,000 public chains were left out of co-occurrence clustering, as were five repertoires with anomalous nucleotide sharing. TCRdb provides this immuneACCESS table in a form limited to in-frame rearrangements. Some clones are lacking; in checked studies, under half of them reflect an unresolved V gene, and why the rest are absent is not known. V and J calls and clone size are given by that table; D and trimming were obtained from the DNA. In this sample's table one finds more than 45,000 clones. Under 2.5% of the sample is held by the ten biggest clonotypes.

The cohort was made up of 666 healthy bone marrow donors. At the time of sampling, every cohort member was nominally healthy, though immune exposures that went unrecorded were likely present. The donor tested CMV seronegative and was one of the 352 seronegative cohort members. Each donor provided a peripheral blood sample, and peripheral blood mononuclear cells were used for TCR beta sequencing. Genomic DNA extraction from the blood cell samples was performed with the Qiagen DNeasy Blood Extraction Kit. CDR1 and CDR2 are drawn from the germline V gene: SNHLY, FYNNEI. The CDR3 goes from the cysteine to the phenylalanine over 14 residues. The entry retains the CDR3 DNA only, 42 bases that are in frame from base 1.

The receptor was derived from a middle-aged woman in good health and CMV-seronegative. Sample: PBMCs. The chain links TRBV2 with TRBJ1-6, with the D gene not confidently named. The nucleotide sequence is given as TGTGCCAGCGAGGGTGGGCAAGCGAATTCACCCCTACACTTT. This encodes CASEGGQANSPLHF.